The clone carrying this TCR beta chain was counted a few times. This specimen comes from a study of T cells after yellow fever vaccination. This CDR3 spans 13 amino acids. CDR1 SGHRS and CDR2 YFSETQ come from the germline V gene. V shed 5 bases and J shed 5 bases, with 13 bases lying between them. MiXCR, applied by TCRdb to the 5' RACE reads, yields one record per CDR3 protein. In the table there are hundreds of thousands of distinct CDR3 sequences, 13% of which are singletons. Here the sequenced sample was PBMCs, taken on the day of the yellow fever booster vaccination. The chain is built from TRBV5-1 and TRBJ1-1; D is uncertain. The sequence came from a man aged 25 to 45 who received the YFV17D yellow fever vaccine. DNA for the CDR3: TGCGCCAGCAGGGACGCCCCTGGGACTGAAGCTTTCTTT. The encoded protein is CASRDAPGTEAFF.